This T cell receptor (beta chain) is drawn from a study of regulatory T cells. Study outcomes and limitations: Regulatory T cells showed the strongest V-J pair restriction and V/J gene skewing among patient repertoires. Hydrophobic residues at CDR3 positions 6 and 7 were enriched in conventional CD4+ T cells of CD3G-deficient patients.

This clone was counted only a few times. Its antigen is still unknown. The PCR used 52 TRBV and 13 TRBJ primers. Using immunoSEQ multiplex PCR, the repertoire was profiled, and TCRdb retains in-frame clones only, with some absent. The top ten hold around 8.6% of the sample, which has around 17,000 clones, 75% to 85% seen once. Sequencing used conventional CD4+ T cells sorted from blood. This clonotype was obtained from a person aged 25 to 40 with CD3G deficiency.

The CDR3 loop reads CASSYGGTGEQFF. CDR3 sequence (DNA): TGTGCCAGCAGTTACGGGGGTACCGGTGAGCAGTTCTTC. The rearrangement joins TRBV6-6 to TRBJ2-1, with D perhaps matching TRBD1 or TRBD2 (5 bases each). Germline V gene lookup returns CDR1 MNHNY and CDR2 SVGAGI (reference sequence). V was clipped by 2 bases and J by 9 bases, with 11 bases between them. This CDR3 spans 13 amino acids.